This TCR beta chain was recovered during a study of regulatory T cells in long-lasting Graves disease (dated by TCRdb to the early 2020s). At the level of the whole study: Newly diagnosed Graves' disease patients had taken antithyroid drugs for less than 3 months. A total of about 35 samples underwent TCR sequencing: around 13 from persistent and approximately 20 from newly diagnosed Graves' disease patients. The study was conducted in China and was registered as a clinical trial. Peripheral blood TCR sequencing and RNA sequencing compared persistent Graves' disease patients with newly diagnosed Graves' disease patients. Study-wide findings and limitations: Sequencing and analysis were restricted to the TCR beta chain. Persistent Graves' disease patients showed lower TCR Shannon entropy and fewer highly expanded clones than newly diagnosed patients, suggesting clonal expansion. A larger number of public clonotypes was shared among persistent patients (approximately 2,500) than among newly diagnosed patients (around 970). Only peripheral blood was studied, because thyroid tissue, the primary lesion, was inaccessible. The small sample size was acknowledged by the authors as a limitation that may reduce accuracy. TRBV28, TRBJ1-2 and TRBJ2-5 were preferentially used in persistent disease, while TRBV20-1 and TRBJ2-1 were favored in newly diagnosed disease.

Library preparation used multiplex PCR. Sequencing used an Illumina HiSeq 4000. CDR3 regions were amplified by Arm-PCR with iRepertoire HTBI primers to construct TCR beta libraries. PCR products were gel purified before sequencing. Per the source publication's procedure: A total of some 60 TRBV and 14 TRBJ segments were identified across samples and were used for gene usage analysis of CDR3 amino acid clonotypes. COPE and FqMerger were used to merge filtered high-quality paired reads into contigs. BLAST was used to align contigs to the IMGT TRBV, TRBD and TRBJ reference genes, and CDR3 was defined following IMGT. Any clonotype with a frequency above 0.1% was classified as a highly expanded clone. Shannon entropy served as the measure of repertoire diversity, while the Gini coefficient captured V-J evenness. Clonotypes shared by more than one individual were considered public. TCRdb took the public reads, trimmed them with fastp at Q25, ran MiXCR for clone calling and kept in-frame beta chains. Each record represents a unique CDR3 protein, reported with the most common genes and DNA among its rows. The V and J calls follow TCRdb's processing rather than the paper's. The sample table lists hundreds of thousands of distinct CDR3 sequences, over 12% of them with a count of one. Clones ranked in the top ten supply about 7.8% of the sample.

Worth noting for this clonotype: Its recognized antigen is unknown. The input lacks base qualities; no much larger clone sits a single base away.

Reading the label with the study, this specimen's time point is: newly diagnosed GD, antithyroid drugs for less than 3 months. For both TCR sequencing and RNA sequencing, RNA was extracted from PBMCs using TRIzol. The diagnosis of Graves' disease was made according to American Thyroid Association guidelines. Patients were recruited from an endocrinology department in Xi'an, China. Each patient gave approximately 9.7 milliliters of peripheral blood, collected in an EDTA anticoagulant tube. Ficoll Paque Plus density gradient separation was used to isolate PBMCs, and no further T cell sorting was performed. An Agilent 2100 Bioanalyzer and agarose gel were used to check RNA quality, while a NanoDrop 2000 measured RNA concentration. V gives up 0 bases and J gives up 5 bases, and the segment between their germline ends measures 14 bases. Looking up the germline V gene yields CDR1 SGDLS and CDR2 YYNGEE. From the cysteine up to the phenylalanine, the CDR3 has a length of 15 residues. Of the read, only the CDR3 DNA is kept; its 45 bases are in frame from base 1.

These data were also reused for a study on T cells in Graves' hyperthyroidism and ophthalmopathy. The second study reports: Graves' hyperthyroidism was defined as stable when no progression to ophthalmopathy occurred over 18 months of follow-up. The hyperthyroidism patients were between 18 and 65 years old and newly diagnosed, with a disease duration of less than 2 months. Patients with uncontrolled infections, other autoimmune diseases, pregnancy or lactation were excluded. Diagnoses were established on the basis of clinical symptoms, serum thyroxine and TRAb, thyroid ultrasound, and orbital computed tomography. The first round of RT-PCR for the TCR CDR3 was performed with the HTBI primer set and the Qiagen OneStep RT-PCR kit. Most expanded thyroid clonotypes (frequency above 0.001) were also found in blood, which suggests that blood repertoires may mirror thyroid immune responses. Ophthalmopathy was separated from stable hyperthyroidism by a 13 V-J signature model, with approximately 85% sensitivity and roughly 84% specificity obtained in cross-validation and 80%/75% obtained in testing. In validation, the model predicted progression to ophthalmopathy a median of roughly 6.2 months before onset, with about 64% sensitivity and roughly 72% specificity. A discovery cohort of about a hundred patients, roughly 43 with Graves' ophthalmopathy and approximately 60 with stable Graves' hyperthyroidism, was used to find distinguishing TCR V-J signatures. An independent validation cohort of under 20 hyperthyroidism patients and about 15 patients who later progressed to ophthalmopathy tested prospective prediction of ophthalmopathy. For training and testing, the 95 to 100 patients in the discovery cohort were randomly divided in a 7:3 ratio. The study also compared thyroid tissue and blood T-cell repertoires from several Graves' hyperthyroidism patients. Following sampling, methimazole starting at 30 mg daily was given to hyperthyroidism patients, and high-dose intravenous methylprednisolone was given to ophthalmopathy patients. A second multiplex PCR round built the libraries, followed by size selection and purification. Libraries were sequenced paired-end with 100 bp reads on an Illumina HiSeq2000. Raw data were processed with SOAPnuke, discarding reads with adapters, uncalled bases, mean Phred below 15, or no exact constant-primer or identifier match. COPE v1.2.5 was used to merge high-quality paired reads, and clonotypes were defined as unique nucleotide sequences. MiTCR v1.1 was used to align the clonotypes against IMGT TRBV, TRBD and TRBJ reference segments. Analysis was restricted to V-J combinations with a frequency above 0.0001, which covered about 99% of repertoires. The TCS score was defined as F50 (clonal expansion) divided by E x V (chaos), with BLOSUM62-based TCRdist calculated between CDR3 peptides within each V-J. Welch's t-statistics and random forest reduced fewer than 600 V-J features to 13, which were used in a naive Bayes classifier (R e1071). Sample size was not statistically predetermined, and investigators were not blinded to group allocation. According to the paper, TCR Vbeta CDR3 sequencing was carried out on about 140 peripheral blood samples, which came from 40 to 45 ophthalmopathy, around 75 hyperthyroidism and approximately 17 progressor patients.

This specimen consisted of peripheral blood mononuclear cells (PBMCs), obtained at new diagnosis, from a patient treated with antithyroid drugs. The sequence was collected from a woman in her forties with Graves disease. Donor details come from another sample of the same person, matched by shared clones. The chain is encoded by TRBV9 joined to TRBJ2-5; the D gene is not confidently resolved. The CDR3 has the sequence CASSVVSGHLETQYF. At the DNA level, the sequence is TGTGCCAGCAGCGTAGTGTCAGGCCATTTGGAGACCCAGTACTTC.